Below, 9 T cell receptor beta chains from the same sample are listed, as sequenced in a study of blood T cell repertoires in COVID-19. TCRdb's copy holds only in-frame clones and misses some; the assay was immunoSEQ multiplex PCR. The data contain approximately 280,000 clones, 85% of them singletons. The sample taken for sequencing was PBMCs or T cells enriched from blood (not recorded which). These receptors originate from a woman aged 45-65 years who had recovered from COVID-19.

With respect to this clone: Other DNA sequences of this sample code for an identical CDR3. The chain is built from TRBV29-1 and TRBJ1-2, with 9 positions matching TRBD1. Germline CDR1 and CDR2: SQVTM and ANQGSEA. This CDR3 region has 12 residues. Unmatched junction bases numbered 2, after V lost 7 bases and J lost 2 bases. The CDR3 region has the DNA TGCAGCGCCGGACAGGGGAACTATGGCTACACCTTC. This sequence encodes CSAGQGNYGYTF.

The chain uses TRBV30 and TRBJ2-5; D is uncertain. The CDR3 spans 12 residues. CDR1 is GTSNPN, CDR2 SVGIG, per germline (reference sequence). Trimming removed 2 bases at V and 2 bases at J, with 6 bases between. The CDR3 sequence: CAWSITQETQYF. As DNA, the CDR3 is TGTGCCTGGAGTATTACACAAGAGACCCAGTACTTC.

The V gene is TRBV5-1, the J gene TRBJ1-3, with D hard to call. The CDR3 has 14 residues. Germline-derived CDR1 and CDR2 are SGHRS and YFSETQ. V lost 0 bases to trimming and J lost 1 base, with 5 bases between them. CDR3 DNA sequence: TGCGCCAGCAGCTTGGAACAGTCTGGAAACACCATATATTTT. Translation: CASSLEQSGNTIYF.

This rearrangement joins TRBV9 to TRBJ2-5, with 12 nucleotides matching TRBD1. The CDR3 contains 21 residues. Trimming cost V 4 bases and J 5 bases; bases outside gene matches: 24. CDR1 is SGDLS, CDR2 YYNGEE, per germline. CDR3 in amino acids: CASSTHPPGQGASGRLETQYF. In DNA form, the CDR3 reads TGTGCCAGCAGCACCCACCCTCCGGGACAGGGGGCTAGCGGAAGGTTGGAGACCCAGTACTTC. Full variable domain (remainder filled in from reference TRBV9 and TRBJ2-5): DSGVTQTPKHLITATGQRVTLRCSPRSGDLSVYWYQQSLDQGLQFLIQYYNGEERAKGNILERFSAQQFPDLHSELNLSSLELGDSALYFCASSTHPPGQGASGRLETQYFGPGTRLLVL.

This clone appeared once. As DNA, the CDR3 is TGTGCCAGCAGCTTACAAACTAGCGGAAACAATGAGCAGTTCTTC. Amino acid sequence: CASSLQTSGNNEQFF. The chain carries TRBV7-6 and TRBJ2-1, with 8 positions matching TRBD2. Trimming removed 2 bases from V and 5 bases from J; junction bases left unmatched: 5. Germline V CDR1 and CDR2: SGHVS, FNYEAQ. The CDR3 extends over 15 amino acids.

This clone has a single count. The DNA of the CDR3 is TGTGCCACCCGGGACAGAAATTTGAACTATGGCTACACCTTC. Its translation: CATRDRNLNYGYTF. The V and J genes are TRBV6-5 and TRBJ1-2; 7 bases fit TRBD1. V shed 10 bases, J shed 2 bases, and the junction held 10 bases outside the gene matches. This CDR3 has 14 residues. The germline CDR1 and CDR2 sequences are MNHEY and SVGAGI.

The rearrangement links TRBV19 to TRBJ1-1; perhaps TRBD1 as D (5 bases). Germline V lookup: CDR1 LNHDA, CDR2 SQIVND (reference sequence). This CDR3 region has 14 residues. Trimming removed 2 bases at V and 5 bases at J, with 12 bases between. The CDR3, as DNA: TGTGCCAGTAGTATACAGACGCAGGGTACTGAAGCTTTCTTT. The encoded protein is CASSIQTQGTEAFF.

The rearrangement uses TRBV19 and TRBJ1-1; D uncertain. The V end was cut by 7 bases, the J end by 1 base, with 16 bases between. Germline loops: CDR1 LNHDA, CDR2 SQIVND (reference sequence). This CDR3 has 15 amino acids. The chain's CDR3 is CASTRSRKQNTEAFF. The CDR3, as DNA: TGTGCCAGTACTCGGAGCCGGAAGCAGAACACTGAAGCTTTCTTT.

In nucleotides, the CDR3 is TGTGCCACCAGTGGGTTGGGTCGGGACACTGAAGCTTTCTTT. Protein product: CATSGLGRDTEAFF. The rearrangement uses TRBV24-1 and TRBJ1-1; no clear D. Germline CDR1 is KGHDR and CDR2 is SFDVKD. The V and J ends lost 5 bases and 3 bases respectively, with 12 bases between them. This CDR3 has 14 amino acids.